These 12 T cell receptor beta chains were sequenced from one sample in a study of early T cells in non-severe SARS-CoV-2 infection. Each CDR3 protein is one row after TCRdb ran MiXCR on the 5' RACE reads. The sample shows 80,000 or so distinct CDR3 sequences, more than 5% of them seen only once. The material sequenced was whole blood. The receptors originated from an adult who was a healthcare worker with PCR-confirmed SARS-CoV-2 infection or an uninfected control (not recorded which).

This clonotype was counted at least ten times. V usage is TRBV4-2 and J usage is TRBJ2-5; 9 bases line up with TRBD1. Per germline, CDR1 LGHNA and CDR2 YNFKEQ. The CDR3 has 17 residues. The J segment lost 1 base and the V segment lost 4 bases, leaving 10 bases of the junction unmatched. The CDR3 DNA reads TGTGCCAGCAGCCGCGAAATCCGGGACAGGGTCCAAGAGACCCAGTACTTC. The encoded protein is CASSREIRDRVQETQYF.

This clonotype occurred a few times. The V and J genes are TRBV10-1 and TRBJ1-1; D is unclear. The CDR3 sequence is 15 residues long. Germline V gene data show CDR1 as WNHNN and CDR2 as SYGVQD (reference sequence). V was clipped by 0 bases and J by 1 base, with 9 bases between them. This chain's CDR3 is CASSESTDQNTEAFF. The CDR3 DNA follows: TGCGCCAGCAGTGAGTCAACGGACCAGAACACTGAAGCTTTCTTT.

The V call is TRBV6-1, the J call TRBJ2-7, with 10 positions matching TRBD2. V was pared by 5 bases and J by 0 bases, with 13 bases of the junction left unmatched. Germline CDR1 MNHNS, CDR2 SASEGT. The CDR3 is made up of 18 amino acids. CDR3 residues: CASSPPRTSGISSYEQYF. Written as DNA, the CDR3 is TGTGCCAGCAGTCCCCCGCGGACTAGCGGTATCAGCTCCTACGAGCAGTACTTC.

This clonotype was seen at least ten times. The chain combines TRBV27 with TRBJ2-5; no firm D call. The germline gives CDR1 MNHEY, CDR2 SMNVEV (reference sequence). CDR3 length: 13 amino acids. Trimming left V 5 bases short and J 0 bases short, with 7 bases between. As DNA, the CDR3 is TGTGCCAGCAGTCGAAAGGACCAAGAGACCCAGTACTTC. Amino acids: CASSRKDQETQYF.

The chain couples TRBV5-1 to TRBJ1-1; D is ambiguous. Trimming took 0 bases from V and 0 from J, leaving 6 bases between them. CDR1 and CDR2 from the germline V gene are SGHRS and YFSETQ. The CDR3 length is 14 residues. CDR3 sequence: CASSLASLNTEAFF. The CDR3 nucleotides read TGCGCCAGCAGCTTGGCCAGCTTGAACACTGAAGCTTTCTTT. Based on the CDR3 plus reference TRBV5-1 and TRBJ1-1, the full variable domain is KAGVTQTPRYLIKTRGQQVTLSCSPISGHRSVSWYQQTPGQGLQFLFEYFSETQRNKGNFPGRFSGRQFSNSRSEMNVSTLELGDSALYLCASSLASLNTEAFFGQGTRLTVV.

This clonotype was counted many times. The CDR3 coding sequence is TGTGCCAGCAGCCAAGATTGGGAGGACATCCTGACTTTC. Translated: CASSQDWEDILTF. The genes are TRBV14 and TRBJ2-6; D may be TRBD2 (6 bases). Trimming removed 0 bases at V and 14 bases at J, with 11 bases between. CDR3 length: 13 residues. Germline V gene lookup returns CDR1 SGHDN and CDR2 FVKESK. Using reference TRBV14 and TRBJ2-6 for the parts outside the CDR3, the full variable domain is EAGVTQFPSHSVIEKGQTVTLRCDPISGHDNLYWYRRVMGKEIKFLLHFVKESKQDESGMPNNRFLAERTGGTYSTLKVQPAELEDSGVYFCASSQDWEDILTFGAGSRLTVL.

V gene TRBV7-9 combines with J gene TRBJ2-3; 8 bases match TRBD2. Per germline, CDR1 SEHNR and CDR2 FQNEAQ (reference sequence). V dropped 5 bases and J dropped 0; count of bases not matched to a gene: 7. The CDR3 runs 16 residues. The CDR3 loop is CASSRFAGGSTDTQYF. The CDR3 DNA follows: TGTGCCAGCAGCCGCTTCGCGGGGGGAAGCACAGATACGCAGTATTTT.

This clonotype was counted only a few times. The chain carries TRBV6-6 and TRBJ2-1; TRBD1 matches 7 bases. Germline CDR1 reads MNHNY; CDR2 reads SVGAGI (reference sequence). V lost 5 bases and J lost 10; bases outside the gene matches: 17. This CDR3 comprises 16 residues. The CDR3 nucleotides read TGTGCCAGCAGTACACCCGGACAGGCCCGGCCTATGGAGCAGTTCTTC. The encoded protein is CASSTPGQARPMEQFF.

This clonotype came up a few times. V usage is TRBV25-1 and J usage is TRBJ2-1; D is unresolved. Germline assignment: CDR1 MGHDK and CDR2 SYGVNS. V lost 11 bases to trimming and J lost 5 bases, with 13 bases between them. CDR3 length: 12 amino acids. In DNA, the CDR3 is TGTGCCGTTGACAAGAAAAACAATGAGCAGTTCTTC. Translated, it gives CAVDKKNNEQFF.

CDR3 sequence (DNA): TGTGCCAGCAGTTTATCCCAGAATTCACCCCTCCACTTT. It codes for CASSLSQNSPLHF. V is TRBV27 and J is TRBJ1-6; D gene ambiguous. The germline V gene has CDR1 MNHEY and CDR2 SMNVEV (reference sequence). This CDR3 comprises 13 residues. The ends were cut back, 0 bases at V and 7 bases at J, with 4 bases in the middle.

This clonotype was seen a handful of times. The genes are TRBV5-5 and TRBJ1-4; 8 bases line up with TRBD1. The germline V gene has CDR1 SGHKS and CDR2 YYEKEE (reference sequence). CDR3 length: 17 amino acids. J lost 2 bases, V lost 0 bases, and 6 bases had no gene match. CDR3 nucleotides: TGTGCCAGCAGCTTGGGAACAGGGGGTAGTACTAATGAAAAACTGTTTTTT. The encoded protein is CASSLGTGGSTNEKLFF.

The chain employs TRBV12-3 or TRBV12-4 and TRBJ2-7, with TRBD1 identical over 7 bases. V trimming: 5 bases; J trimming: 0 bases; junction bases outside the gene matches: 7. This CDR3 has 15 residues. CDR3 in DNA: TGTGCCAGCAGTGAGTGGGACAGAAGCTCCTACGAGCAGTACTTC. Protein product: CASSEWDRSSYEQYF.